These T cell receptor beta chains were read from a single sample in a study of blood T cell repertoires in COVID-19. Measured with immunoSEQ multiplex PCR; TCRdb has only the in-frame clones, and not every one. This table holds 310,000 or so clones, 70% to 90% found once. Sequencing used peripheral blood. These receptors all stem from a woman aged 50 to 60 with active or convalescent COVID-19. The CDR3 runs from the conserved cysteine through the conserved F or W. A D gene is named only where the DNA matches it firmly. Clone sizes are given selectively: once, few, many, or a class where the clone is expanded.

clone_size,j_call,v_call,d_call,cdr3_nt,cdr3_aa
NA,TRBJ1-5,TRBV12-3/TRBV12-4,NA,TGTGCCAGCAGTCTAAGAAGCAATCAGCCCCAGCATTTT,CASSLRSNQPQHF
NA,TRBJ2-5,TRBV3-1/TRBV3-2,NA,TGTGCCAGCAGCCAATCCCGGGAGACCCAGTACTTC,CASSQSRETQYF
NA,TRBJ2-1,TRBV5-1,TRBD2,TGCGCCAGCAGCTTGAATAGGCGGCTAGCGGTTTACAATGAGCAGTTCTTC,CASSLNRRLAVYNEQFF
NA,TRBJ1-1,TRBV19,NA,TGTGCCAGTAGTAATCGGGTAAGAACTGAAGCTTTCTTT,CASSNRVRTEAFF
NA,TRBJ2-1,TRBV7-9,TRBD2,TGTGCCAGCAGCCCGCGGGTGCGGGAGGGCCTCTACAATGAGCAGTTCTTC,CASSPRVREGLYNEQFF
NA,TRBJ1-1,TRBV3-1/TRBV3-2,NA,TGTGCCAGCAGCCACGACACAGGGTTGGGAACTGAAGCTTTCTTT,CASSHDTGLGTEAFF
NA,TRBJ1-1,TRBV29-1,TRBD1,TGCAGCGTTGAAGGGCAGGGGGTTGAAGCTTTCTTT,CSVEGQGVEAFF
NA,TRBJ2-1,TRBV7-3,TRBD2,TGTGCCAGCAGCCTCATAGGAGCGGGAGGGGGTTACAATGAGCAGTTCTTC,CASSLIGAGGGYNEQFF
NA,TRBJ2-3,TRBV9,TRBD2,TGTGCCAGCAGCCCAGACCCCCCCAGACTAGCGGGAGGTACAAATACGCAGTATTTT,CASSPDPPRLAGGTNTQYF
NA,TRBJ2-7,TRBV5-8,TRBD2,TGTGCCAGCAGCTTCCGGGAGGGCTCCTACGAGCAGTACTTC,CASSFREGSYEQYF
NA,TRBJ2-2,TRBV9,NA,TGTGCCAGCAGCGTAAGGGACTTAAACACCGGGGAGCTGTTTTTT,CASSVRDLNTGELFF
NA,TRBJ1-1,TRBV4-2,NA,TGTGCCAGCAGCCCCGGAGTGATGAACACTGAAGCTTTCTTT,CASSPGVMNTEAFF
once,TRBJ2-3,TRBV4-3,TRBD2,TGCGCCAGCAGCCAAGACTACGGGGGGGCTACGCAGTATTTT,CASSQDYGGATQYF
NA,TRBJ1-2,TRBV18,NA,TGTGCCAGCTCACCGAATTTACAGGGAAACTATGGCTACACCTTC,CASSPNLQGNYGYTF
NA,TRBJ2-2,TRBV30,NA,TGTGCCTGGAACGCCTACCCTCCGGACACCGGGGAGCTGTTTTTT,CAWNAYPPDTGELFF
few,TRBJ2-2,TRBV5-4,NA,TGTGCCAGCAGCTTATATGGGAGCACCGGGGAGCTGTTTTTT,CASSLYGSTGELFF
NA,TRBJ1-2,TRBV10-3,NA,TGTGCCATCAGTGCTGAGTGGGGCTACACCTTC,CAISAEWGYTF
NA,TRBJ1-4,TRBV6-5,TRBD1,TGTGCCACCCGGACAGGGGGCGGTGAAAAACTGTTTTTT,CATRTGGGEKLFF
NA,TRBJ2-6,TRBV6-1,NA,TGTGCCAGCAGTGAAGGTTTCATGGCAGTAAAGTTCTCTGGGGCCAACGTCCTGACTTTC,CASSEGFMAVKFSGANVLTF
NA,TRBJ2-7,TRBV29-1,NA,TGCAGCATTTGGTCCCAACTCTCCTACGAGCAGTACTTC,CSIWSQLSYEQYF
many,TRBJ1-2,TRBV27,TRBD1,TGTGCCAGCAGGAGACAGGGGGGCTATGGCTACACCTTC,CASRRQGGYGYTF
NA,TRBJ1-4,TRBV3-1/TRBV3-2,TRBD1,TGTGCCAGCAGCCAAGGGACAGGGGGAAAACTGTTTTTT,CASSQGTGGKLFF
NA,TRBJ1-2,TRBV27,NA,TGTGCCAGCAGTTTCGGATCCGAGCGGGGGTATGGCTACACCTTC,CASSFGSERGYGYTF
NA,TRBJ1-3,TRBV6-2/TRBV6-3,NA,TGTGCCAGCAGTTACGGCGTGGGAGGGAACACCATATATTTT,CASSYGVGGNTIYF
once,TRBJ2-7,TRBV19,NA,TGTGCCAGTAGTATGGCGGGACTGATATCCTACGAGCAGTACTTC,CASSMAGLISYEQYF
few,TRBJ1-2,TRBV11-2,NA,TGTGCCAGCAGCTTCTCTTCCGGAGCTAACTATGGCTACACCTTC,CASSFSSGANYGYTF
NA,TRBJ2-1,TRBV11-2,TRBD2,TGTGCCAGCAGCACCCGGACTAGCGGGATTTACAATGAGCAGTTCTTC,CASSTRTSGIYNEQFF
NA,TRBJ1-1,TRBV5-1,NA,TGCGCCAGCAGCTTGGACTTGAACACTGAAGCTTTCTTT,CASSLDLNTEAFF
NA,TRBJ1-1,TRBV12-3/TRBV12-4,NA,TGTGCCAGCGGGCGTAGTGCTGAAGCTTTCTTT,CASGRSAEAFF
NA,TRBJ1-1,TRBV5-1,NA,TGCGCCAGCAGCTTGGAACCAGGGAGGGCTGAAGCTTTCTTT,CASSLEPGRAEAFF
NA,TRBJ2-4,TRBV3-1/TRBV3-2,TRBD2,TGTGCCAGCAGCCCCCGGACTAGCGGTGCCAAAAACATTCAGTACTTC,CASSPRTSGAKNIQYF
NA,TRBJ2-1,TRBV4-1,NA,TGCGCCAGCAGCCAAGAGGAAATAGCTCGCAATGAGCAGTTCTTC,CASSQEEIARNEQFF
once,TRBJ1-5,TRBV24-1,NA,TGTGCCACCAGTGATAGCCCCGGTCAGCCCCAGCATTTT,CATSDSPGQPQHF
NA,TRBJ2-2,TRBV7-9,NA,TGTGCCAGCAGCTTAATATTTCCTGGGGAGCTGTTTTTT,CASSLIFPGELFF
NA,TRBJ2-1,TRBV24-1,TRBD2,TGTGCCACCAGTGCTTTGGACCCATATAAGCGGGAGATAAATGAGCAGTTCTTC,CATSALDPYKREINEQFF
once,TRBJ2-2,TRBV27,TRBD1,TGTGCCAGCCCCTCTGGGACAGAACCGAACACCGGGGAGCTGTTTTTT,CASPSGTEPNTGELFF
once,TRBJ1-1,TRBV12-1,NA,TGTGCCAGCAGCTGCCGCAGGGGCATGAACACTGAAGCTTTCTTT,CASSCRRGMNTEAFF
NA,TRBJ1-2,TRBV12-3/TRBV12-4,NA,TGTGCCAGCAGTTTAGGAGGGCCATATGGCTACACCTTC,CASSLGGPYGYTF
NA,TRBJ2-7,TRBV5-6,NA,TGTGCCAGCAGCTTGGCTAACTACGAGCAGTACTTC,CASSLANYEQYF
NA,TRBJ2-1,TRBV7-9,NA,TGTGCCAGCAGCCCACGGGGCGGGGGCAGCTCCTACAATGAGCAGTTCTTC,CASSPRGGGSSYNEQFF
NA,TRBJ1-6,TRBV4-1,TRBD1,TGCGCCAGCAGCCATCCGGGACAGCCGTCACCCCTCCACTTT,CASSHPGQPSPLHF
NA,TRBJ2-7,TRBV7-2,NA,TGTGCCAGCAGCTTAGGTATCAGGTCGACAGACGAGCAGTACTTC,CASSLGIRSTDEQYF
NA,TRBJ2-1,TRBV18,NA,TGTGCCAGCTCACCCAGGGGGGTAGCGGGAACCACTCGTAATGAGCAGTTCTTC,CASSPRGVAGTTRNEQFF
NA,TRBJ2-1,TRBV5-1,TRBD2,TGCGCCAGCAGCACCTTAGCGGGAGGGGATGAGCAGTTCTTC,CASSTLAGGDEQFF
NA,TRBJ1-2,TRBV6-5,NA,TGTGCCAGCGGTATTCAAGGGAGAGGCTACACCTTC,CASGIQGRGYTF
NA,TRBJ2-2,TRBV28,NA,TGTGCCAGCAGTTTAGCGACAGGCGGGCCGAGCACCGGGGAGCTGTTTTTT,CASSLATGGPSTGELFF
NA,TRBJ1-2,TRBV5-1,NA,TGCGCCAGCAGCTTGGAGGCCCTCTCGGGCTATGGCTACACCTTC,CASSLEALSGYGYTF
NA,TRBJ2-5,TRBV12-3/TRBV12-4,NA,TGTGCCAGCAGTTTACGGCGGGAAGAGACCCAGTACTTC,CASSLRREETQYF
few,TRBJ1-1,TRBV7-2,TRBD1,TGTGCCAGCAGCCCTCAGGGGGCGAGTGAAGCTTTCTTT,CASSPQGASEAFF
NA,TRBJ2-1,TRBV28,TRBD2,TGTGCCAGCTTGGGACTAGCGGGAGCGGGGTACAATGAGCAGTTCTTC,CASLGLAGAGYNEQFF
NA,TRBJ1-1,TRBV5-5,NA,TGTGCCAGCAGCCTTGAAGCTTTCTTT,CASSLEAFF
NA,TRBJ2-7,TRBV4-3,TRBD1,TGCGCCAGCAGCCAAAGTTATAGAGGGACAGGGACCTACGAGCAGTACTTC,CASSQSYRGTGTYEQYF